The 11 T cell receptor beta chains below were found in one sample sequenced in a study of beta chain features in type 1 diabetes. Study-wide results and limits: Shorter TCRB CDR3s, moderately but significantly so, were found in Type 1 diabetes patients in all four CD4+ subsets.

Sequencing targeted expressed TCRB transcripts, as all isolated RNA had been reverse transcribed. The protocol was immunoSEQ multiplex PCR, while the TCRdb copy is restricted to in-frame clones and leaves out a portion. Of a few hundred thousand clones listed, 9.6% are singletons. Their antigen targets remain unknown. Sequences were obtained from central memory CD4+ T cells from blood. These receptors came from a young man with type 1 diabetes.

In DNA, the CDR3 is TGTGCCAGCAGTCCAGCTGGCGGGGACACCGGGGAGCTGTTTTTT. Its translation: CASSPAGGDTGELFF. This chain joins TRBV6-1 and TRBJ2-2; D is possibly TRBD2 (6 bases). Germline CDR1 is MNHNS and CDR2 is SASEGT. This CDR3 comprises 15 residues. The germline V and J ends were trimmed by 5 bases and 3 bases, with 13 bases remaining between them.

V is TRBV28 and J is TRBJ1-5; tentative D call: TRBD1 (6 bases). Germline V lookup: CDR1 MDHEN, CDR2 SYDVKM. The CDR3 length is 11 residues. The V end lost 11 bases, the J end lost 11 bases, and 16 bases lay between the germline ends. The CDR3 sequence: CAGSTRDTQHF. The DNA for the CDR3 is TGTGCCGGCTCTACAAGGGACACCCAGCATTTT.

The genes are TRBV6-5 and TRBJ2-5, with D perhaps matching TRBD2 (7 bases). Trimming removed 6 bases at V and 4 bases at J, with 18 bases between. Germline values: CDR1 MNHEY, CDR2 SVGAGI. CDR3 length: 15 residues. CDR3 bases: TGTGCCAGCAGGGAGGGGCGGGGGCTCAGAGAGACCCAGTACTTC. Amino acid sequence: CASREGRGLRETQYF.

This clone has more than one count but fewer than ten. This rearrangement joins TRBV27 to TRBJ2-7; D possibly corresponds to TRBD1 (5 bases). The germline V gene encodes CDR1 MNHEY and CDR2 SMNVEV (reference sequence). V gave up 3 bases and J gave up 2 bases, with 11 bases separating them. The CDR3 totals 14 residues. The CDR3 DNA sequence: TGTGCCAGCAGTTTGTACAGGCAAACCTACGAGCAGTACTTC. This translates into CASSLYRQTYEQYF.

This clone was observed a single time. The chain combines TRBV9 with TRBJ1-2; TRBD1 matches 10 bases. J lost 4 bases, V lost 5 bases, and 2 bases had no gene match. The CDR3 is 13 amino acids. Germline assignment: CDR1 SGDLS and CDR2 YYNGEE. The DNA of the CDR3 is TGTGCCAGCAGGCGGGACAGGGGCTATGGCTACACCTTC. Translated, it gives CASRRDRGYGYTF.

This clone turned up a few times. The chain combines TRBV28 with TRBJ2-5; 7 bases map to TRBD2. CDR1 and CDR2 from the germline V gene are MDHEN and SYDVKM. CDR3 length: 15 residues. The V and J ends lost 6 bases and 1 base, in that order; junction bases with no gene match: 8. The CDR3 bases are TGTGCCAGCAGCCACGGGACTACATTCCAAGAGACCCAGTACTTC. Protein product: CASSHGTTFQETQYF.

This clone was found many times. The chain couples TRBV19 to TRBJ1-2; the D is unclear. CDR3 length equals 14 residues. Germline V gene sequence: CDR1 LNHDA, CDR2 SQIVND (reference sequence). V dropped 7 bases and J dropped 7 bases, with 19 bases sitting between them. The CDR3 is CASTLREGSRGYTF. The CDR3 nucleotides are TGTGCCAGTACCCTCCGGGAGGGAAGTCGTGGCTACACCTTC.

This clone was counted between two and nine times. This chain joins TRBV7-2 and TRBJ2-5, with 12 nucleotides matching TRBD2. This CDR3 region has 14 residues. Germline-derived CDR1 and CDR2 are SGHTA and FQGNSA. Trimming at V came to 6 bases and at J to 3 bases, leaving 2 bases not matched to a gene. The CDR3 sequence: CASSLAGGKETQYF. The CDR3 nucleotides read TGTGCCAGCAGTCTAGCGGGAGGGAAAGAGACCCAGTACTTC.

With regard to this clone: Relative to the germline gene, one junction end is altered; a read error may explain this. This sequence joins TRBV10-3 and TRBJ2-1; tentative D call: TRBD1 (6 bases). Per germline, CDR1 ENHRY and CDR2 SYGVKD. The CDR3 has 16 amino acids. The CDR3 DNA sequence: TGTGCCAGCAGTGTGGCTACAGGGAGCCCCTACAATGAGCAGTTCTTC. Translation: CASSVATGSPYNEQFF.

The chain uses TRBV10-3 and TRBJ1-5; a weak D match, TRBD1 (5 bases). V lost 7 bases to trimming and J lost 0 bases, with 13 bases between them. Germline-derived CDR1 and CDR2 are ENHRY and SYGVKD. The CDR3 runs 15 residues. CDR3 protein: CAIKAGHLSNQPQHF. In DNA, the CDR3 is TGTGCCATCAAGGCTGGACACCTTAGCAATCAGCCCCAGCATTTT.

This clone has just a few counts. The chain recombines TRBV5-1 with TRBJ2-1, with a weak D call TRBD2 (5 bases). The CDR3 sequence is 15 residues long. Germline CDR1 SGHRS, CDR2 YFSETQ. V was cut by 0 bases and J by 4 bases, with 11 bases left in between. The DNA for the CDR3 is TGCGCCAGCAGCTTGGCCCAAGGGAGTTACAATGAGCAGTTCTTC. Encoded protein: CASSLAQGSYNEQFF. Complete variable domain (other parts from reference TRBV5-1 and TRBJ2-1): KAGVTQTPRYLIKTRGQQVTLSCSPISGHRSVSWYQQTPGQGLQFLFEYFSETQRNKGNFPGRFSGRQFSNSRSEMNVSTLELGDSALYLCASSLAQGSYNEQFFGPGTRLTVL.